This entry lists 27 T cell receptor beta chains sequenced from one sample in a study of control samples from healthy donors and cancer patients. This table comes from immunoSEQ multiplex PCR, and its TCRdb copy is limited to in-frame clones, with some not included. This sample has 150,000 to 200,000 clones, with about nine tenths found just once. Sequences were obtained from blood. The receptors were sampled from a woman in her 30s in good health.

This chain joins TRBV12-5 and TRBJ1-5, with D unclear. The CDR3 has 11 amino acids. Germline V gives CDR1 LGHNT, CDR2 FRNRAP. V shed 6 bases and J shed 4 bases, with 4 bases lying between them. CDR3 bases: TGTGCTAGTGGCGTAAATCAGCCCCAGCATTTT. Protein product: CASGVNQPQHF.

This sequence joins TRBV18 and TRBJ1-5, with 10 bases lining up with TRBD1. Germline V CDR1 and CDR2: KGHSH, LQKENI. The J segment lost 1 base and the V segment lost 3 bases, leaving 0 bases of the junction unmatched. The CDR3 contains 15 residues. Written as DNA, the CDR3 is TGTGCCAGCTCACCGGGACAGGGGAGCAATCAGCCCCAGCATTTT. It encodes CASSPGQGSNQPQHF.

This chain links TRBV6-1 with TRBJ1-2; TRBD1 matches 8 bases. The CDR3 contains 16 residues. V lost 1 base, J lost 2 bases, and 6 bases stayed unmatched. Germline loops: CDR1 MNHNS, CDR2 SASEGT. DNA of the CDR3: TGTGCCAGCAGTGAAGGGACAGGGACCCTAAACTATGGCTACACCTTC. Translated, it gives CASSEGTGTLNYGYTF.

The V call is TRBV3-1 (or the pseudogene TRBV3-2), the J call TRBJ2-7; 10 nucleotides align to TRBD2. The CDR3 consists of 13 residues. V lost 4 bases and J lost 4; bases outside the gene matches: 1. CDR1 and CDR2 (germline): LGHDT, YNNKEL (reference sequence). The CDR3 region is CASSLSGRYEQYF. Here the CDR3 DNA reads TGTGCCAGCAGCCTTAGCGGGAGGTACGAGCAGTACTTC.

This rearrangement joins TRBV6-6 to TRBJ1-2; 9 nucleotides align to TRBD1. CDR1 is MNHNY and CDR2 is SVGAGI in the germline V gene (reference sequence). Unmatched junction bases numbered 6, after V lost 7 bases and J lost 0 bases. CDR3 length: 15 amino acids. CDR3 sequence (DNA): TGTGCCAGCAAGGGACAGGGAGTGACTAACTATGGCTACACCTTC. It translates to CASKGQGVTNYGYTF.

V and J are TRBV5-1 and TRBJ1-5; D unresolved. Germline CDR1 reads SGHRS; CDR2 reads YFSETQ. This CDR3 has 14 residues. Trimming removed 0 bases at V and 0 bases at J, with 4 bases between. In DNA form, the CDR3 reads TGCGCCAGCAGCTTGGAACCTAGCAATCAGCCCCAGCATTTT. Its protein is CASSLEPSNQPQHF.

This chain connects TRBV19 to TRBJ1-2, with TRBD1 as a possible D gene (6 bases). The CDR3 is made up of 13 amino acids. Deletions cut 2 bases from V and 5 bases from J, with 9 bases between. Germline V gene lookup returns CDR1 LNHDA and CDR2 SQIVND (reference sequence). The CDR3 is CASSIITGYGYTF. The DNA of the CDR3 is TGTGCCAGTAGTATAATAACAGGGTATGGCTACACCTTC.

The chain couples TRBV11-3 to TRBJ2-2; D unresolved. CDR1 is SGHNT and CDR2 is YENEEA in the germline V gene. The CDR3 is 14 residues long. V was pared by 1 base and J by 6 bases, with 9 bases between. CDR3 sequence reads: CASSLGGWAGELFF. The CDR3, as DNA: TGTGCCAGCAGCTTAGGGGGTTGGGCCGGGGAGCTGTTTTTT.

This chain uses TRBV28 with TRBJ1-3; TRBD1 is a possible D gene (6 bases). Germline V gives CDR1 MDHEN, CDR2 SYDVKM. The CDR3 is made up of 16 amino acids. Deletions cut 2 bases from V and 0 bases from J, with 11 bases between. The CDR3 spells CASSLTGIGSGNTIYF. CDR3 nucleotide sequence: TGTGCCAGCAGTTTAACAGGGATCGGCTCTGGAAACACCATATATTTT.

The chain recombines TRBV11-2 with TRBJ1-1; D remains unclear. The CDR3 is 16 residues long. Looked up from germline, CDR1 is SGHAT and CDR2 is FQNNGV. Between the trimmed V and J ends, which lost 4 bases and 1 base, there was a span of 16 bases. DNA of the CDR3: TGTGCCAGCAGCTCGAAAATTGGACTTCCGAACACTGAAGCTTTCTTT. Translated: CASSSKIGLPNTEAFF.

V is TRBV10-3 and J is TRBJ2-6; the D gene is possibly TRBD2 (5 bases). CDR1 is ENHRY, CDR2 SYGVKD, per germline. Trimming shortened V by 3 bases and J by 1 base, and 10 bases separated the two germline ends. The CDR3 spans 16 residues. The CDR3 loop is CAISDLEGSGANVLTF. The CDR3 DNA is TGTGCCATCAGTGATTTAGAGGGATCTGGGGCCAACGTCCTGACTTTC.

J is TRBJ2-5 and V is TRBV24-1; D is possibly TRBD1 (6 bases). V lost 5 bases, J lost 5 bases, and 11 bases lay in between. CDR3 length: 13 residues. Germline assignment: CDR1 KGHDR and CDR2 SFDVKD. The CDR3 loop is CATSVAGVETQYF. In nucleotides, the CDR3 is TGTGCCACCAGTGTCGCAGGGGTGGAGACCCAGTACTTC.

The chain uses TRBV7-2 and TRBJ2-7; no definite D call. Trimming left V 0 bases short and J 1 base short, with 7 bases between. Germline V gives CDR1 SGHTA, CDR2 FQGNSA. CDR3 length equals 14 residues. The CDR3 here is CASSLAEGSYEQYF. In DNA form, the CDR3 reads TGTGCCAGCAGCTTAGCGGAAGGTTCCTACGAGCAGTACTTC.

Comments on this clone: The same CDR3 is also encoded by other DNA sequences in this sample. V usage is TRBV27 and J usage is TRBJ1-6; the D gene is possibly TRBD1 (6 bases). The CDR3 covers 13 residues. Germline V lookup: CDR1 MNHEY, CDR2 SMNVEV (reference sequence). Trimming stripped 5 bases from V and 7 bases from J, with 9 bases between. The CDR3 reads CASSQGYNSPLHF. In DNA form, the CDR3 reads TGTGCCAGCAGTCAGGGGTACAATTCACCCCTCCACTTT.

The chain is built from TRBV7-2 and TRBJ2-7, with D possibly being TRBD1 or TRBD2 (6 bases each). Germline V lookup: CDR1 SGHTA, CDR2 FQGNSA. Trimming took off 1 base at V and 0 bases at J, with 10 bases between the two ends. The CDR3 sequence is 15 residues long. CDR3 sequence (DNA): TGTGCCAGCAGCTTAGGAGGGGGGATCTCCTACGAGCAGTACTTC. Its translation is CASSLGGGISYEQYF.

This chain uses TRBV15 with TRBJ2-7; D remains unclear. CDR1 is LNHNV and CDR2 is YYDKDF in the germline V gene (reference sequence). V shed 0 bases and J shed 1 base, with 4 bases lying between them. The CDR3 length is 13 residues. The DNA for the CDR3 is TGTGCCACCAGCAGAGATTTGTCCTACGAGCAGTACTTC. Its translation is CATSRDLSYEQYF.

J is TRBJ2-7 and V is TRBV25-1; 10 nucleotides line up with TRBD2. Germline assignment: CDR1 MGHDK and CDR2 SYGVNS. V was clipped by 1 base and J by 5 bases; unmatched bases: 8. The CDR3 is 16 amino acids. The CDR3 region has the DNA TGTGCCAGCAGTGAATCCCCGACTAGCGGGTTCAACGAGCAGTACTTC. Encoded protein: CASSESPTSGFNEQYF.

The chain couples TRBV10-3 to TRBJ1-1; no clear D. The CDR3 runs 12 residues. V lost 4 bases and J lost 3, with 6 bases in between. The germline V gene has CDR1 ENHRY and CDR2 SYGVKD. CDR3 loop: CAISGPYTEAFF. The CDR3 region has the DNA TGTGCCATCAGTGGCCCGTACACTGAAGCTTTCTTT.

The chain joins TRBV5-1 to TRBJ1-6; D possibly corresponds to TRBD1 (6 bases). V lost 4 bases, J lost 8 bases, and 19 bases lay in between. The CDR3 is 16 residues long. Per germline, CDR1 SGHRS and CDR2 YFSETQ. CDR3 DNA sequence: TGCGCCAGCAGCCTCAGGGGATCGGATACATATTCACCCCTCCACTTT. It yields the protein CASSLRGSDTYSPLHF.

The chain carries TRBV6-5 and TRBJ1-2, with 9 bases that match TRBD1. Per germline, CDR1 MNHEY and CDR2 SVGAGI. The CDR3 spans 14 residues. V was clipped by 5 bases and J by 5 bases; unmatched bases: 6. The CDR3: CASSPRQGVYGYTF. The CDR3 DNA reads TGTGCCAGCAGTCCCCGACAGGGGGTATATGGCTACACCTTC.

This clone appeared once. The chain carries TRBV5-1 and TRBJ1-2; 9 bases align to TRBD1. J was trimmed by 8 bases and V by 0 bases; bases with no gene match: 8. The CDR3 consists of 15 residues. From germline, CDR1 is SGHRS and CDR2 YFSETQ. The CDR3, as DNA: TGCGCCAGCAGCTTGGAGGGACAGGGTCAGGAAGGCTACACCTTC. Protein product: CASSLEGQGQEGYTF.

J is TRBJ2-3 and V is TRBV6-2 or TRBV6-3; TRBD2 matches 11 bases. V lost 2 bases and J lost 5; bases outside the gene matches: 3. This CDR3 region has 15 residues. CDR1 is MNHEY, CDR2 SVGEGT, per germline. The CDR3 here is CASSYTGLAGDTQYF. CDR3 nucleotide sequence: TGTGCCAGCAGTTACACCGGACTAGCGGGAGATACGCAGTATTTT.

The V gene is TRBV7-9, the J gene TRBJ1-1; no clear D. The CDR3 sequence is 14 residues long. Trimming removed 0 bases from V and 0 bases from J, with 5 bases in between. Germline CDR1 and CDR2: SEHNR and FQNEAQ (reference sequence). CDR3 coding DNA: TGTGCCAGCAGCTTAGCGGGGATGAACACTGAAGCTTTCTTT. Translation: CASSLAGMNTEAFF.

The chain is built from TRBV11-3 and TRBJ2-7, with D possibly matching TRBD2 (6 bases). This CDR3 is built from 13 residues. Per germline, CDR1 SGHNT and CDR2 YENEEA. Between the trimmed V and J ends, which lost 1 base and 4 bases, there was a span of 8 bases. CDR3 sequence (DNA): TGTGCCAGCAGCTTAGCGGGAGTGTACGAGCAGTACTTC. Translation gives CASSLAGVYEQYF.

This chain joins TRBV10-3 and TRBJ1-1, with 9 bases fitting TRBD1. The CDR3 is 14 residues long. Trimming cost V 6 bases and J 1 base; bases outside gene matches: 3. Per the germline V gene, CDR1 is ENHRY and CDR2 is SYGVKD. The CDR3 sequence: CAIRRDRENTEAFF. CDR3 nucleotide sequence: TGTGCCATCAGGCGGGACAGGGAGAACACTGAAGCTTTCTTT.

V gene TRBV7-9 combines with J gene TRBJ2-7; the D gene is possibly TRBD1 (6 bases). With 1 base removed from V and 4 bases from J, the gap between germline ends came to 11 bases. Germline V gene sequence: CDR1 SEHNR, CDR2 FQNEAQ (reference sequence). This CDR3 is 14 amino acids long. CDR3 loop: CASSLGRGSYEQYF. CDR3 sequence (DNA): TGTGCCAGCAGCTTAGGCAGGGGTTCTTACGAGCAGTACTTC.

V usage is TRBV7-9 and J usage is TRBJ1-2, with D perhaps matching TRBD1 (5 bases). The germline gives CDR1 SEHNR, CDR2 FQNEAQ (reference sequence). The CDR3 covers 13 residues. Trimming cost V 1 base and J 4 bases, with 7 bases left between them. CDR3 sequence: CASSLEGVYGYTF. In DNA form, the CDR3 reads TGTGCCAGCAGCTTAGAAGGGGTCTATGGCTACACCTTC. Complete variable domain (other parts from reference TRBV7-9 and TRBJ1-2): DTGVSQNPRHKITKRGQNVTFRCDPISEHNRLYWYRQTLGQGPEFLTYFQNEAQLEKSRLLSDRFSAERPKGSFSTLEIQRTEQGDSAMYLCASSLEGVYGYTFGSGTRLTVV.